A selection of T cell receptor beta chains follows, all from one sample in a study of cytomegalovirus exposure and HLA in healthy donors. Repertoires were generated with immunoSEQ multiplex PCR, while TCRdb's copy carries only in-frame clones and drops some. In the table there are 90,000 to 130,000 clones, around 79% of which are singletons. The sample taken for sequencing was PBMCs. Source of these receptors: a woman younger than 45 in good health and CMV-seronegative. CDR3s include the opening cysteine and the closing phenylalanine or tryptophan. Each record gives: V gene, J gene, D gene, clone size, CDR3 protein, CDR3 DNA. A D gene is named only where the DNA matches it firmly. The size field is filled for only some rows; it gives once, few, many or a size class.

v_gene: TRBV7-9; j_gene: TRBJ1-3; d_gene: .; abundance: .; CDR3aa: CASSNREFGNTIYF; CDR3nt: TGTGCCAGCAGCAACAGGGAATTTGGAAACACCATATATTTT
v_gene: TRBV4-1; j_gene: TRBJ2-2; d_gene: .; abundance: once; CDR3aa: CASSQGRGNTGELFF; CDR3nt: TGCGCCAGCAGCCAAGGAAGGGGGAACACCGGGGAGCTGTTTTTT
v_gene: TRBV9; j_gene: TRBJ2-7; d_gene: .; abundance: .; CDR3aa: CASSVATTAASYEQYF; CDR3nt: TGTGCCAGCAGCGTAGCTACAACAGCCGCCTCCTACGAGCAGTACTTC
v_gene: TRBV19; j_gene: TRBJ1-2; d_gene: TRBD1; abundance: few; CDR3aa: CASSIPGQGAGGYTF; CDR3nt: TGTGCCAGTAGTATACCGGGACAGGGGGCTGGTGGCTACACCTTC
v_gene: TRBV7-3; j_gene: TRBJ2-2; d_gene: TRBD2; abundance: .; CDR3aa: CASRLSGSGAGELFF; CDR3nt: TGTGCCAGCAGGTTGAGCGGGAGCGGCGCCGGGGAGCTGTTTTTT
v_gene: TRBV2; j_gene: TRBJ2-2; d_gene: .; abundance: .; CDR3aa: CASVGSNTGELFF; CDR3nt: TGTGCCAGCGTCGGTAGCAACACCGGGGAGCTGTTTTTT
v_gene: TRBV18; j_gene: TRBJ2-2; d_gene: .; abundance: .; CDR3aa: CASSPKGVVGAFTETGELFF; CDR3nt: TGTGCCAGCTCACCAAAGGGGGTTGTGGGAGCCTTTACGGAGACCGGGGAGCTGTTTTTT
v_gene: TRBV28; j_gene: TRBJ2-2; d_gene: TRBD2; abundance: .; CDR3aa: CASSRASGNTGELFF; CDR3nt: TGTGCCAGCAGTAGGGCTAGCGGAAACACCGGGGAGCTGTTTTTT
v_gene: TRBV27; j_gene: TRBJ1-2; d_gene: TRBD1; abundance: .; CDR3aa: CASSQRQGINYTF; CDR3nt: TGTGCCAGCAGTCAGAGACAGGGTATAAACTACACCTTC
v_gene: TRBV7-6; j_gene: TRBJ2-7; d_gene: TRBD2; abundance: .; CDR3aa: CASSLGAGREPRIHEQYF; CDR3nt: TGTGCCAGCAGCTTAGGGGCTGGGCGGGAGCCCCGAATCCACGAGCAGTACTTC
v_gene: TRBV11-2; j_gene: TRBJ1-1; d_gene: .; abundance: .; CDR3aa: CASSLFRENTEAFF; CDR3nt: TGTGCCAGCAGCTTATTTCGGGAGAACACTGAAGCTTTCTTT
v_gene: TRBV6-1; j_gene: TRBJ2-1; d_gene: .; abundance: .; CDR3aa: CASSEKGDSGYNEQFF; CDR3nt: TGTGCCAGCAGCGAAAAGGGGGACAGCGGGTACAATGAGCAGTTCTTC
v_gene: TRBV29-1; j_gene: TRBJ1-1; d_gene: .; abundance: .; CDR3aa: CSGQIGGYGEAFF; CDR3nt: TGCAGCGGACAAATCGGGGGATATGGTGAAGCTTTCTTT
v_gene: TRBV18; j_gene: TRBJ1-5; d_gene: .; abundance: .; CDR3aa: CASSPVGPGTSNQPQHF; CDR3nt: TGTGCCAGCTCACCTGTCGGGCCAGGGACAAGCAATCAGCCCCAGCATTTT
v_gene: TRBV5-1; j_gene: TRBJ2-7; d_gene: .; abundance: .; CDR3aa: CASSLEVGGKQYF; CDR3nt: TGCGCCAGCAGCTTGGAGGTCGGGGGAAAGCAGTACTTC
v_gene: TRBV6-5; j_gene: TRBJ1-2; d_gene: TRBD1; abundance: .; CDR3aa: CASTQGGLYGYTF; CDR3nt: TGTGCCAGCACCCAGGGGGGACTCTATGGCTACACCTTC
v_gene: TRBV6-6; j_gene: TRBJ1-5; d_gene: .; abundance: .; CDR3aa: CASSSIYRVEQPQHF; CDR3nt: TGTGCCAGCAGTTCTATCTACAGGGTTGAGCAGCCCCAGCATTTT
v_gene: TRBV30; j_gene: TRBJ1-3; d_gene: .; abundance: .; CDR3aa: CAWTVSSGNTIYF; CDR3nt: TGTGCCTGGACAGTAAGCTCTGGAAACACCATATATTTT
v_gene: TRBV30; j_gene: TRBJ2-1; d_gene: .; abundance: .; CDR3aa: CAWSLVYNEQFF; CDR3nt: TGTGCCTGGAGTTTAGTCTACAATGAGCAGTTCTTC
v_gene: TRBV9; j_gene: TRBJ2-5; d_gene: TRBD2; abundance: .; CDR3aa: CASSGPRLAGTSPQYF; CDR3nt: TGTGCCAGCAGCGGCCCCCGACTAGCGGGGACCTCGCCCCAGTACTTC
v_gene: TRBV13; j_gene: TRBJ2-7; d_gene: .; abundance: many; CDR3aa: CASSSTLGRGLSSYEQYF; CDR3nt: TGTGCCAGCAGCTCAACCCTGGGGCGGGGGCTTTCCTCCTACGAGCAGTACTTC
v_gene: TRBV11-1; j_gene: TRBJ2-2; d_gene: .; abundance: .; CDR3aa: CASSLSRARQNTGELFF; CDR3nt: TGTGCCAGCAGCTTATCCAGGGCCAGGCAGAACACCGGGGAGCTGTTTTTT
v_gene: TRBV29-1; j_gene: TRBJ2-1; d_gene: .; abundance: .; CDR3aa: CSVERIGSYNEQFF; CDR3nt: TGCAGCGTTGAACGTATTGGCTCATACAATGAGCAGTTCTTC
v_gene: TRBV30; j_gene: TRBJ2-2; d_gene: TRBD2; abundance: .; CDR3aa: CAWNPGTSGSGGGELFF; CDR3nt: TGTGCCTGGAACCCCGGGACTAGCGGGAGCGGTGGCGGGGAGCTGTTTTTT
v_gene: TRBV5-1; j_gene: TRBJ1-5; d_gene: .; abundance: .; CDR3aa: CASSLDGSNQPQHF; CDR3nt: TGCGCCAGCAGCTTGGATGGCAGCAATCAGCCCCAGCATTTT
v_gene: TRBV4-1; j_gene: TRBJ2-7; d_gene: TRBD2; abundance: .; CDR3aa: CASSQVPSGDGYEQYF; CDR3nt: TGCGCCAGCAGCCAAGTCCCTAGCGGGGACGGCTACGAGCAGTACTTC
v_gene: TRBV5-1; j_gene: TRBJ1-2; d_gene: .; abundance: once; CDR3aa: CASSLTGVLNYGYTF; CDR3nt: TGCGCCAGCAGCTTGACCGGAGTGCTTAACTATGGCTACACCTTC
v_gene: TRBV2; j_gene: TRBJ1-5; d_gene: TRBD1; abundance: .; CDR3aa: CASRGDRAWNQPQHF; CDR3nt: TGTGCCAGCAGGGGGGACAGGGCTTGGAATCAGCCCCAGCATTTT
v_gene: TRBV7-8; j_gene: TRBJ1-1; d_gene: TRBD1; abundance: few; CDR3aa: CASSTGQVNTEAFF; CDR3nt: TGTGCCAGCAGCACCGGACAGGTGAACACTGAAGCTTTCTTT
v_gene: TRBV5-1; j_gene: TRBJ1-6; d_gene: TRBD1; abundance: .; CDR3aa: CASSQTSKTGSSYNSPLHF; CDR3nt: TGCGCCAGCAGCCAAACGAGTAAGACAGGGAGCTCCTATAATTCACCCCTCCACTTT
v_gene: TRBV14; j_gene: TRBJ2-2; d_gene: .; abundance: .; CDR3aa: CASSPLWGANTGELFF; CDR3nt: TGTGCCAGCAGCCCGTTGTGGGGGGCGAACACCGGGGAGCTGTTTTTT
v_gene: TRBV4-1; j_gene: TRBJ2-7; d_gene: TRBD2; abundance: .; CDR3aa: CASSTTGTSGYEQYF; CDR3nt: TGCGCCAGCAGCACCACCGGGACTAGCGGCTACGAGCAGTACTTC
v_gene: TRBV25-1; j_gene: TRBJ2-3; d_gene: .; abundance: few; CDR3aa: CASSPRESTDTQYF; CDR3nt: TGTGCCAGCAGCCCCCGGGAGAGCACAGATACGCAGTATTTT
v_gene: TRBV11-2; j_gene: TRBJ1-5; d_gene: .; abundance: .; CDR3aa: CASSSGDQPQHF; CDR3nt: TGTGCCAGCAGCTCAGGGGATCAGCCCCAGCATTTT
v_gene: TRBV7-2; j_gene: TRBJ2-7; d_gene: TRBD2; abundance: once; CDR3aa: CASSLGNRGGESSYEQYF; CDR3nt: TGTGCCAGCAGCTTAGGGAACCGCGGGGGGGAGAGCTCCTACGAGCAGTACTTC
v_gene: TRBV7-6; j_gene: TRBJ1-1; d_gene: TRBD1; abundance: .; CDR3aa: CASSQGQGEMNTEAFF; CDR3nt: TGTGCCAGCAGCCAAGGACAGGGAGAGATGAACACTGAAGCTTTCTTT
v_gene: TRBV28; j_gene: TRBJ2-3; d_gene: .; abundance: .; CDR3aa: CASRDTQGQYF; CDR3nt: TGTGCCAGCAGGGACACGCAGGGGCAGTATTTT
v_gene: TRBV11-2; j_gene: TRBJ1-1; d_gene: TRBD1; abundance: .; CDR3aa: CASSRRQGTEAFF; CDR3nt: TGTGCCAGCAGCCGCAGACAGGGCACTGAAGCTTTCTTT
v_gene: TRBV4-1; j_gene: TRBJ1-5; d_gene: TRBD1; abundance: .; CDR3aa: CASSQKQGAVNQPQHF; CDR3nt: TGCGCCAGCAGCCAGAAACAGGGGGCCGTAAATCAGCCCCAGCATTTT
v_gene: TRBV5-4; j_gene: TRBJ2-3; d_gene: .; abundance: .; CDR3aa: CASSFVGDTDTQYF; CDR3nt: TGTGCCAGCAGCTTCGTGGGAGACACAGATACGCAGTATTTT
v_gene: TRBV9; j_gene: TRBJ2-1; d_gene: TRBD2; abundance: .; CDR3aa: CASSVVAGGNEQFF; CDR3nt: TGTGCCAGCAGCGTAGTGGCGGGAGGGAATGAGCAGTTCTTC
v_gene: TRBV6-5; j_gene: TRBJ1-1; d_gene: .; abundance: .; CDR3aa: CASSQPGGLVTEAFF; CDR3nt: TGTGCCAGCAGTCAACCCGGGGGGCTAGTCACTGAAGCTTTCTTT
v_gene: TRBV6-6; j_gene: TRBJ2-6; d_gene: .; abundance: .; CDR3aa: CASSYLAVSGANVLTF; CDR3nt: TGTGCCAGCAGTTACTTGGCGGTCTCTGGGGCCAACGTCCTGACTTTC
v_gene: TRBV5-4; j_gene: TRBJ1-1; d_gene: .; abundance: .; CDR3aa: CASTTGGSTEAFF; CDR3nt: TGTGCCAGCACCACGGGGGGGTCCACTGAAGCTTTCTTT
v_gene: TRBV29-1; j_gene: TRBJ2-3; d_gene: .; abundance: .; CDR3aa: CSVEYFPRTDTQYF; CDR3nt: TGCAGCGTTGAATACTTCCCGCGCACAGATACGCAGTATTTT
v_gene: TRBV19; j_gene: TRBJ2-5; d_gene: TRBD1; abundance: .; CDR3aa: CASSRHRGQETQYF; CDR3nt: TGTGCCAGTAGTAGACACAGGGGCCAAGAGACCCAGTACTTC
v_gene: TRBV6-1; j_gene: TRBJ2-2; d_gene: TRBD1; abundance: few; CDR3aa: CASSEKSTGGVGLSAGELFF; CDR3nt: TGTGCCAGCAGTGAAAAAAGTACAGGGGGCGTGGGACTTTCGGCCGGGGAGCTGTTTTTT
v_gene: TRBV5-6; j_gene: TRBJ2-5; d_gene: .; abundance: .; CDR3aa: CASSLSGQETQYF; CDR3nt: TGTGCCAGCAGCCTTTCTGGGCAGGAGACCCAGTACTTC
v_gene: TRBV6-5; j_gene: TRBJ1-4; d_gene: TRBD1; abundance: .; CDR3aa: CASRTGWEKLFF; CDR3nt: TGTGCCAGCAGGACAGGGTGGGAAAAACTGTTTTTT
v_gene: TRBV13; j_gene: TRBJ2-7; d_gene: .; abundance: .; CDR3aa: CASSPTHSSYEQYF; CDR3nt: TGTGCCAGCAGCCCAACTCACAGCTCCTACGAGCAGTACTTC
v_gene: TRBV30; j_gene: TRBJ2-6; d_gene: .; abundance: .; CDR3aa: CAWSPEDSGANVLTF; CDR3nt: TGTGCCTGGAGCCCAGAGGACTCTGGGGCCAACGTCCTGACTTTC
v_gene: TRBV9; j_gene: TRBJ2-6; d_gene: .; abundance: .; CDR3aa: CASSETGSGANVLTF; CDR3nt: TGTGCCAGCAGCGAGACAGGCTCTGGGGCCAACGTCCTGACTTTC
v_gene: TRBV4-1; j_gene: TRBJ2-7; d_gene: TRBD2; abundance: .; CDR3aa: CASSQDSGRAYEQYF; CDR3nt: TGCGCCAGCAGCCAAGATAGCGGGAGGGCCTACGAGCAGTACTTC
v_gene: TRBV15; j_gene: TRBJ2-1; d_gene: .; abundance: .; CDR3aa: CATSRDTFTDNEQFF; CDR3nt: TGTGCCACCAGCAGAGATACATTCACAGACAATGAGCAGTTCTTC